Presented here are 14 T cell receptor beta chains from one specimen sequenced in a study of graft-versus-host responses after intestinal transplantation (dated by TCRdb to about 2021). Library preparation used the immunoSEQ multiplex PCR assay. Held by TCRdb, this immuneACCESS table contains in-frame sequences only and omits some clones. Under half of the omission traces to an unresolved V gene where checked; the cause of the rest is unknown. This sample comprises 13,000 or so clones, under 45% of them detected only once. The ten biggest clones cover about 3.2% of the sample. What the time point label conveys for this sample: cells obtained before transplantation from donor or recipient. In the mixed lymphocyte reactions, roughly 200,000 CFSE-labeled pre-transplant responders were plated with roughly 200,000 irradiated violet-dye-labeled stimulators and cultured for approximately 6 days. The material sequenced was alloreactive CD8+ T cells from a mixed lymphocyte reaction culture, taken before intestinal transplant. Reading the label with the study, this specimen's cell subset or site is: CFSE-low proliferating T cells sorted from approximately 6-day pre-transplant mixed lymphocyte reaction (GvH or HvG direction). The receptors come from a human patient who received an intestinal transplant.

In regard to this clone: Just one base apart from a much larger clone, this may be a read error. The V call is TRBV29-1, the J call TRBJ1-1; D uncertain. The ends were cut back, 5 bases at V and 6 bases at J, with 10 bases in the middle. CDR1 SQVTM and CDR2 ANQGSEA come from the germline V gene. The CDR3 has 11 amino acids. CDR3 nucleotides: TGCAGCGTTCCGAGAACCCCTGAAGCTTTCTTT. Protein sequence: CSVPRTPEAFF.

This clone was seen a handful of times. The chain couples TRBV27 to TRBJ2-7; no clear D gene. Germline V gene lookup returns CDR1 MNHEY and CDR2 SMNVEV (reference sequence). The CDR3 length is 14 residues. V lost 2 bases to trimming and J lost 0 bases, with 8 bases between them. The CDR3 DNA sequence: TGTGCCAGCAGTTTAGGGTTAAGCTCCTACGAGCAGTACTTC. Its translation is CASSLGLSSYEQYF.

In this sample, this clone turned up a few times. The chain recombines TRBV7-6 with TRBJ2-1; D uncertain. Germline-derived CDR1 and CDR2 are SGHVS and FNYEAQ. The CDR3 covers 15 residues. V dropped 5 bases and J dropped 2 bases, with 13 bases sitting between them. The CDR3 here is CASSLYARAYNEQFF. CDR3 bases: TGTGCCAGCAGCCTATATGCGAGAGCCTACAATGAGCAGTTCTTC. Full variable domain (remainder filled in from reference TRBV7-6 and TRBJ2-1): GAGVSQSPRYKVTKRGQDVALRCDPISGHVSLYWYRQALGQGPEFLTYFNYEAQQDKSGLPNDRFSAERPEGSISTLTIQRTEQRDSAMYRCASSLYARAYNEQFFGPGTRLTVL.

This clone was picked up a small number of times. The chain recombines TRBV5-1 with TRBJ2-7; D is unclear. The CDR3 has 13 residues. Trimming stripped 0 bases from V and 3 bases from J, with 7 bases between. The germline V gene has CDR1 SGHRS and CDR2 YFSETQ. The chain's CDR3 is CASSLGAGYEQYF. Here the CDR3 DNA reads TGCGCCAGCAGCTTGGGGGCAGGCTACGAGCAGTACTTC.

This clone was detected only once. V and J are TRBV4-1 and TRBJ2-7; D call uncertain. This CDR3 spans 14 amino acids. CDR1 is MGHRA, CDR2 YSYEKL, per germline. Trimming removed 1 base from V and 1 base from J, with 8 bases in between. The CDR3 reads CASSQVGLSYEQYF. CDR3 DNA sequence: TGCGCCAGCAGCCAAGTTGGGTTATCCTACGAGCAGTACTTC.

The J gene is TRBJ2-3, the V gene TRBV20-1, with unresolved D. Trimming stripped 1 base from V and 8 bases from J, with 4 bases between. The CDR3 length is 10 residues. CDR1 DFQATT and CDR2 SNEGSKA come from the germline V gene (reference sequence). CDR3 nucleotides: TGCAGTGCTAGAGGCCTTACGCAGTATTTT. Amino acid sequence: CSARGLTQYF.

Only a few counts were recorded for this clone. The rearrangement uses TRBV27 and TRBJ2-7; D gene ambiguous. The CDR3 covers 13 residues. V was trimmed by 4 bases and J by 0 bases, leaving 7 bases between them. Germline lookup yields CDR1 MNHEY and CDR2 SMNVEV (reference sequence). The CDR3 DNA reads as TGTGCCAGCAGTTACTCGAGCTCCTACGAGCAGTACTTC. Translating it yields CASSYSSSYEQYF.

This clone was counted only a few times. The rearrangement uses TRBV7-3 and TRBJ1-2, with D possibly being TRBD1 (5 bases). Germline values: CDR1 SGHTA, CDR2 FQGTGA. V was pared by 3 bases and J by 0 bases, with 8 bases between. The CDR3 loop spans 14 amino acids. The CDR3 sequence is CASSFGGTNYGYTF. CDR3 DNA: TGTGCCAGCAGCTTTGGGGGAACTAACTATGGCTACACCTTC.

The rearrangement uses TRBV28 and TRBJ2-1; D is possibly TRBD2 (7 bases). The CDR3 sequence is 12 residues long. Germline loops: CDR1 MDHEN, CDR2 SYDVKM. V was shortened by 8 bases and J by 10 bases, with 15 bases between the two germline ends. The CDR3 region has the DNA TGTGCCAGCGGTTGGGGGGGGCGCGAGCAGTTCTTC. Its protein is CASGWGGREQFF.

This clone qualifies as medium-sized. The chain recombines TRBV27 with TRBJ2-7; TRBD2 is a possible D gene (7 bases). V dropped 3 bases and J dropped 3 bases, with 12 bases sitting between them. Germline V gene lookup returns CDR1 MNHEY and CDR2 SMNVEV (reference sequence). The CDR3 runs 14 residues. The CDR3 is CASSLEGGFYEQYF. The CDR3 nucleotides read TGTGCCAGCAGTTTGGAGGGGGGGTTCTACGAGCAGTACTTC.

The chain combines TRBV27 with TRBJ1-1; 10 bases map to TRBD1. Trimming cost V 5 bases and J 4 bases; bases outside gene matches: 4. This CDR3 spans 14 amino acids. Germline CDR1 and CDR2: MNHEY and SMNVEV (reference sequence). The CDR3 nucleotides read TGTGCCAGCAGTCCAAGGACAGGGGGCACTGAAGCTTTCTTT. It specifies CASSPRTGGTEAFF.

CDR3 amino acids: CASSLVQNNEQFF. For the CDR3, the DNA is TGTGCCAGCAGTTTGGTCCAGAACAATGAGCAGTTCTTC. The gene calls are TRBV28 and TRBJ2-1; no definite D call. Germline V gene sequence: CDR1 MDHEN, CDR2 SYDVKM. Deletions cut 3 bases from V and 5 bases from J, with 8 bases between. The CDR3 has 13 residues. The variable domain in full, with the rest retrieved from reference TRBV28 and TRBJ2-1, is DVKVTQSSRYLVKRTGEKVFLECVQDMDHENMFWYRQDPGLGLRLIYFSYDVKMKEKGDIPEGYSVSREKKERFSLILESASTNQTSMYLCASSLVQNNEQFFGPGTRLTVL.

This chain uses TRBV18 with TRBJ2-7; 7 bases line up with TRBD2. V shed 4 bases and J 4 bases; nucleotides not matched to a gene: 4. The CDR3 runs to 13 residues. The germline V gene encodes CDR1 KGHSH and CDR2 LQKENI. Here the CDR3 reads CASSRGGSYEQYF. The CDR3 DNA sequence: TGTGCCAGCTCACGGGGGGGTTCTTACGAGCAGTACTTC.

V usage is TRBV4-3 and J usage is TRBJ2-7, with 8 bases fitting TRBD2. The V gene end was trimmed by 2 bases and the J gene end by 2 bases; junction bases not matched to a gene: 8. This CDR3 is 16 amino acids long. The germline V gene has CDR1 LGHNA and CDR2 YSLEER. CDR3: CASSQTWGGRTYEQYF. The CDR3 DNA sequence: TGCGCCAGCAGCCAAACTTGGGGCGGGAGGACCTACGAGCAGTACTTC.